The 11 T cell receptor beta chains presented below share a single source sample, sequenced in a study of CD8 T cells in ankylosing spondylitis. TCRdb re-analysed the 5' RACE reads in MiXCR, keeping a single row per CDR3 protein. The table shows approximately 250,000 distinct CDR3 sequences, with 20% to 30% occurring only once. Sequencing was carried out using blood, either unsorted or a sorted T cell fraction (not recorded which). These TCRs come from a male donor with ankylosing spondylitis or in good health (not recorded which).

This chain connects TRBV12-3 or TRBV12-4 to TRBJ2-1, with D uncertain. Between the trimmed V and J ends, which lost 3 bases and 0 bases, there was a span of 12 bases. The CDR3 spans 16 residues. The CDR3 sequence: CASSLVGKSSYNEQFF. The DNA for the CDR3 is TGTGCCAGCAGTTTGGTTGGGAAGAGCTCCTACAATGAGCAGTTCTTC.

There are many counts of this clonotype. The V gene is TRBV11-2, the J gene TRBJ2-3; 14 bases line up with TRBD2. CDR1 SGHAT and CDR2 FQNNGV come from the germline V gene. V lost 8 bases to trimming and J lost 0 bases; unmatched junction nucleotides: 4. This CDR3 has 16 residues. The CDR3 DNA follows: TGTGCCAGCCGACTAGCGGGGGGGCATAGCACAGATACGCAGTATTTT. Translation: CASRLAGGHSTDTQYF.

The rearrangement uses TRBV24-1 and TRBJ2-5, with D possibly TRBD2 on 6 matching bases. The CDR3 sequence is 14 residues long. V was clipped by 6 bases and J by 5 bases, with 15 bases between them. Germline CDR1 and CDR2: KGHDR and SFDVKD. CDR3 DNA sequence: TGTGCCACCAGTCCACTTGGCGGGGATGAGACCCAGTACTTC. Translated: CATSPLGGDETQYF.

The chain carries TRBV2 and TRBJ1-5; D not certain. This CDR3 is 13 amino acids long. Trimming removed 5 bases from V and 6 bases from J, with 11 bases in between. Germline lookup yields CDR1 SNHLY and CDR2 FYNNEI. CDR3 protein: CASSSGVVQPQHF. For the CDR3, the DNA is TGTGCCAGCAGTTCAGGAGTCGTTCAGCCCCAGCATTTT.

This clonotype was picked up many times. The V gene is TRBV20-1, the J gene TRBJ2-3; D gene ambiguous. Per the germline V gene, CDR1 is DFQATT and CDR2 is SNEGSKA (reference sequence). The V end lost 3 bases, the J end lost 4 bases, and 11 bases lay between the germline ends. The CDR3 extends over 13 amino acids. CDR3 coding DNA: TGCAGTGCTAGTTGGAGTAGCTCAGATACGCAGTATTTT. The encoded protein is CSASWSSSDTQYF.

This clonotype was seen a few times. The chain uses TRBV19 and TRBJ2-5; D is perhaps TRBD2 (6 bases). Germline CDR1 LNHDA, CDR2 SQIVND (reference sequence). V lost 5 bases and J lost 1, with 14 bases in between. CDR3 size: 15 residues. The CDR3: CASSPSTRSQETQYF. DNA for the CDR3: TGTGCCAGTAGTCCTTCGACTAGATCCCAAGAGACCCAGTACTTC.

This clonotype has a handful of counts. The V call is TRBV12-3 or TRBV12-4, the J call TRBJ2-7; D possibly corresponds to TRBD2 (6 bases). There are 14 residues in the CDR3. The ends were cut back, 5 bases at V and 2 bases at J, with 13 bases in the middle. The CDR3: CASSVGLFPYEQYF. CDR3 coding DNA: TGTGCCAGCAGTGTCGGACTATTTCCCTACGAGCAGTACTTC.

At least ten counts were recorded for this clonotype. This chain links TRBV20-1 with TRBJ2-1; D ambiguous. The germline gives CDR1 DFQATT, CDR2 SNEGSKA (reference sequence). This CDR3 has 12 residues. V was shortened by 1 base and J by 9 bases, with 10 bases between the two germline ends. Here the CDR3 DNA reads TGCAGTGCTAGAGGAGCACCCGCTGAGCAGTTCTTC. Protein: CSARGAPAEQFF.

At least ten counts were recorded for this clonotype. V is TRBV6-2 or TRBV6-3 and J is TRBJ1-6, with D unresolved. Germline loops: CDR1 MNHEY, CDR2 SVGEGT. V gave up 5 bases and J gave up 0 bases, with 11 bases separating them. CDR3 size: 16 residues. The CDR3 sequence is CASSLTGSSYNSPLHF. CDR3 DNA sequence: TGTGCCAGCAGTCTGACGGGAAGCTCCTATAATTCACCCCTCCACTTT.

The chain links TRBV20-1 to TRBJ2-5; the D gene is possibly TRBD2 (7 bases). The CDR3 totals 14 residues. V lost 3 bases and J lost 4, with 15 bases in between. Germline CDR1 and CDR2: DFQATT and SNEGSKA (reference sequence). The CDR3 is CSARGQGGGETQYF. CDR3 DNA sequence: TGCAGTGCTAGGGGTCAGGGAGGGGGAGAGACCCAGTACTTC.

V is TRBV7-3 and J is TRBJ2-3; possible D gene TRBD1, 5 bases. CDR1 is SGHTA and CDR2 is FQGTGA in the germline V gene. The V gene lost 2 bases and the J gene lost 1 base, with 7 bases spanning the gap. The CDR3 extends over 14 amino acids. DNA for the CDR3: TGTGCCAGCAGCTTAGAGACAGGCACAGATACGCAGTATTTT. Protein product: CASSLETGTDTQYF.